This T cell receptor beta chain was sequenced in a study of cytomegalovirus exposure and HLA in healthy donors. 60 Vbeta and 13 Jbeta primers were used in PCR. TCRdb's copy holds only in-frame clones and misses some; the assay was immunoSEQ multiplex PCR. The sample includes more than 130,000 clones, about 78% of them seen just once. The germline gives CDR1 MGHRA, CDR2 YSYEKL. V lost 4 bases to trimming and J lost 3 bases, with 17 bases between them. The CDR3 is 16 residues long. Study findings and constraints: An analysis that came later showed most CMV-associated TCR beta chains appearing HLA-restricted. Rarity characterized most TCR sequences, yet some public TCRs appeared in many donors.

A remark on this clone: Its antigen is not identified.

The TCR originated in a male donor in good health and CMV-seronegative. The chain carries TRBV4-1 and TRBJ2-3, with D perhaps TRBD2 (6 bases). The sample taken for sequencing was PBMCs. CDR3 DNA: TGCGCCAGCAGCCCCCTACTCCCCGGGGGTACAGATACGCAGTATTTT. Protein sequence: CASSPLLPGGTDTQYF.